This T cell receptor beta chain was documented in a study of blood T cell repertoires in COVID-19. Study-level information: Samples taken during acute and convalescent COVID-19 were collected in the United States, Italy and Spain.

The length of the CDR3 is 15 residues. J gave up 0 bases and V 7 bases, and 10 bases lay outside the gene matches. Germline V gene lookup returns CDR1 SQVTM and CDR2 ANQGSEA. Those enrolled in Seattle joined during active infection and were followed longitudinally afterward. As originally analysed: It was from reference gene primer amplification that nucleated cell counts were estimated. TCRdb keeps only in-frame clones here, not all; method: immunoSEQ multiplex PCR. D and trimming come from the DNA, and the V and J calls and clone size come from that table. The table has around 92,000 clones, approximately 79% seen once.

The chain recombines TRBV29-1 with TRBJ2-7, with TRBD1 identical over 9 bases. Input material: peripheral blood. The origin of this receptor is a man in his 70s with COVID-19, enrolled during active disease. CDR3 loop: CSAYAGQGLSYEQYF. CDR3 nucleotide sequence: TGCAGCGCCTATGCGGGACAGGGCCTCTCCTACGAGCAGTACTTC.